This TCR beta chain was documented in a study of T-cell memory formation after mild COVID-19 (dated by TCRdb to about 2021). With respect to the entire study: TCR sequence clusters from the two donors were largely donor specific. Longitudinal TCRalpha and TCRbeta repertoire sequencing tracked T-cell clones expanding and contracting after mild COVID-19 in a couple of donors. The cohort was made up of two young adult volunteers, one female and one male, who were previously healthy. The paper as a whole reports these results and caveats: The detection of some responding clones in pre-infection memory suggests that pre-existing cross-reactive memory T cells joined the SARS-CoV-2 response. Whether the second-wave clones peaking on day 37 were SARS-CoV-2 specific was not confirmed. Contracting CD4+ clones appeared mostly in the CM and EM memory subsets, whereas CD8+ clones were enriched in EMRA. Only two mild cases were covered in the study, and larger cohorts including severe cases with pre-infection samples were considered necessary. Clones that contracted from day 15 to 85 showed balanced CD4/CD8 phenotypes, whereas a second wave of clones that expanded from day 15 to 37 leaned towards CD4+.

Ficoll-Paque density gradient centrifugation was used to isolate PBMCs. As concerns this clonotype: Its antigen is not yet known. Nothing much larger sits one base from this clone, and base qualities are not available.

These reads were obtained on an Illumina NovaSeq 6000. cDNA libraries for TCRalpha and TCRbeta were prepared by 5'RACE using constant-segment primers, with sample barcodes and unique molecular identifiers added. RNA was extracted from every sample with Trizol reagent. Library amplification was performed in two PCR steps, and a second sample barcode and Illumina TruSeq adapters were introduced in the second step. The libraries were sequenced on an Illumina NovaSeq using 2 x 150 bp paired-end reads. In the original analysis: Reads were demultiplexed and collapsed into UMI-guided consensus sequences with migec v1.2.7. Using mixcr v2.1.11, the UMI consensuses were aligned to TRA and TRB V and J templates and assembled into clonotypes. A clonotype was counted as expanded or contracted only if both edgeR and NoisET called the change significant, with noise models trained on biological replicates. For edgeR calls, the thresholds were a false discovery rate-adjusted p below 0.01 and a log2 fold-change of 1. As an exploratory analysis of dynamics, max-normalized trajectories of the 1000 most abundant clonotypes were examined with PCA combined with hierarchical clustering. The CD4 or CD8 phenotype of responding clones was assigned using the separately sequenced CD4+ and CD8+ repertoires. TCRdb itself trimmed the public reads at Q25 with fastp, ran MiXCR and retained productive beta chains. Rows are combined by CDR3 protein, so each entry shows the most common genes and DNA. TCRdb, not the original authors, processed these V and J calls. The sample table records 400,000 to 500,000 distinct CDR3 sequences; about 19% of these occur just once. In total, the top ten clones hold around 8% of the sample.

The germline V gene supplies CDR1 SGDLS and CDR2 YYNGEE. Including cysteine and phenylalanine, the CDR3 has 16 amino acids. The sequence is cut down to CDR3 DNA, 48 bases in frame from base 1. V is pruned by 3 bases and J by 1 base, leaving 3 bases of the junction without a gene match. The specimen was PBMCs or a T cell subset sorted from them (not recorded which). The clonotype comes from an adult woman who had mild COVID-19 (a few samples of this study predate the infection). The sample titles of this study are shuffled in the database, so cell type and time point are left out; the donor was told from shared clones. The sequence joins TRBV9 to TRBJ2-2, with 10 bases matching TRBD1. Here the CDR3 is given as CASSGRDRGNTGELFF. At the DNA level, the sequence is TGTGCCAGCAGCGGCCGGGACAGGGGGAACACCGGGGAGCTGTTTTTT.